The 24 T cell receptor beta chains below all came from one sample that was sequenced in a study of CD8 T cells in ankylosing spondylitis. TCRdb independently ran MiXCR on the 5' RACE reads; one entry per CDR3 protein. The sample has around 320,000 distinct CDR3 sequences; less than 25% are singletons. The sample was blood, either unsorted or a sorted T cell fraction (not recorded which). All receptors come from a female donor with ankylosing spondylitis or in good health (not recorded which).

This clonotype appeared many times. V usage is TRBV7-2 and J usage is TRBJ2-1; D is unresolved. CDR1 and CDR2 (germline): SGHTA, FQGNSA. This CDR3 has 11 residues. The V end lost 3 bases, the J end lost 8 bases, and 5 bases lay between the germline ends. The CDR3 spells CASSLAYEQFF. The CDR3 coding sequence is TGTGCCAGCAGCTTGGCCTATGAGCAGTTCTTC.

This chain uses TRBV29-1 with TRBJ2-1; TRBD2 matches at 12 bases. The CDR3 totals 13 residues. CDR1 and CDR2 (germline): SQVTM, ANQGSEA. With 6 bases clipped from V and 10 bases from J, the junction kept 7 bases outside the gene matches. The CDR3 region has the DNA TGCAGCGTCGCGACTAGCGGGAGCGGCGAGCAGTTCTTC. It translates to CSVATSGSGEQFF.

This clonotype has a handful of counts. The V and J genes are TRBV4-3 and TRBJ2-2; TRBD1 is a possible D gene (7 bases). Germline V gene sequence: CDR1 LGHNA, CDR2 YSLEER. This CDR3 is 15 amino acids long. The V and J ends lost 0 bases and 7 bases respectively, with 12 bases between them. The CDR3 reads CASSQEGGQNGELFF. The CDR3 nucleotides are TGCGCCAGCAGCCAAGAGGGGGGACAGAACGGGGAGCTGTTTTTT.

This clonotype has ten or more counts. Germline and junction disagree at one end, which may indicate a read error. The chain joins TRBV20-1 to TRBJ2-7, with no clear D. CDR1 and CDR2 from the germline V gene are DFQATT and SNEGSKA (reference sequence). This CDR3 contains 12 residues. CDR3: CSARAPPQTQYF. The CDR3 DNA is TGCAGTGCCAGAGCCCCACCACAAACCCAGTACTTC.

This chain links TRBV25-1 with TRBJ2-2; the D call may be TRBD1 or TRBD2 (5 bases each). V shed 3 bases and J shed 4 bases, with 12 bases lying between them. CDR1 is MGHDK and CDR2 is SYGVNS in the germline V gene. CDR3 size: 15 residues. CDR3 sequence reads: CASSEARGGTGELFF. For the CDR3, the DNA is TGTGCCAGCAGTGAGGCCCGGGGCGGCACCGGGGAGCTGTTTTTT.

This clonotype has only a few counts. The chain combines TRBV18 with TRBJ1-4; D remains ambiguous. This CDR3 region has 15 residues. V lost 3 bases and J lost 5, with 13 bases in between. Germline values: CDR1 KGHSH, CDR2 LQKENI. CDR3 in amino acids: CASSPRSGQNEKLFF. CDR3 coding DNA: TGTGCCAGCTCACCCCGATCAGGCCAAAATGAAAAACTGTTTTTT. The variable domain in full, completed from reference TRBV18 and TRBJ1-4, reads NAGVMQNPRHLVRRRGQEARLRCSPMKGHSHVYWYRQLPEEGLKFMVYLQKENIIDESGMPKERFSAEFPKEGPSILRIQQVVRGDSAAYFCASSPRSGQNEKLFFGSGTQLSVL.

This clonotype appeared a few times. CDR3 protein: CASSTTGGIETQYF. The DNA for the CDR3 is TGTGCCAGCAGCACGACAGGGGGCATTGAGACCCAGTACTTC. The chain links TRBV7-9 to TRBJ2-5; TRBD1 aligns across 10 bases. The V gene end was trimmed by 5 bases and the J gene end by 5 bases; junction bases not matched to a gene: 5. The CDR3 contains 14 residues. Germline-derived CDR1 and CDR2 are SEHNR and FQNEAQ (reference sequence). Full variable domain (rest looked up from reference TRBV7-9 and TRBJ2-5): DTGVSQNPRHKITKRGQNVTFRCDPISEHNRLYWYRQTLGQGPEFLTYFQNEAQLEKSRLLSDRFSAERPKGSFSTLEIQRTEQGDSAMYLCASSTTGGIETQYFGPGTRLLVL.

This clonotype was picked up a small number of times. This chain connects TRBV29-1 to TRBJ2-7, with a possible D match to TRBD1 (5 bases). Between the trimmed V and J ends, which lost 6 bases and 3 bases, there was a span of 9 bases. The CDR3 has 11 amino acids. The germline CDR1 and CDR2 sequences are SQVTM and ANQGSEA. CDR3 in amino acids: CSVKDNYEQYF. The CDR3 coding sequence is TGCAGCGTGAAGGACAACTACGAGCAGTACTTC.

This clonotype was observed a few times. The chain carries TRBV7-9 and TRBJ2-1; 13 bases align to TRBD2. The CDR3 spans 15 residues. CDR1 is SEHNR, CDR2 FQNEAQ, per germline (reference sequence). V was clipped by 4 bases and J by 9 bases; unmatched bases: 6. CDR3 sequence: CASSWGLAGRAEQFF. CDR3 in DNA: TGTGCCAGCAGCTGGGGACTAGCGGGAAGGGCTGAGCAGTTCTTC. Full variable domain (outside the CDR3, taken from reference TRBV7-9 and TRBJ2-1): DTGVSQNPRHKITKRGQNVTFRCDPISEHNRLYWYRQTLGQGPEFLTYFQNEAQLEKSRLLSDRFSAERPKGSFSTLEIQRTEQGDSAMYLCASSWGLAGRAEQFFGPGTRLTVL.

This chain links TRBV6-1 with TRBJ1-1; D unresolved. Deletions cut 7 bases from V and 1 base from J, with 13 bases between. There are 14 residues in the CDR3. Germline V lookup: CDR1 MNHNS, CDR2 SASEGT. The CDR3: CASNTPAGNTEAFF. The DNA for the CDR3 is TGTGCCAGCAACACTCCGGCGGGGAACACTGAAGCTTTCTTT.

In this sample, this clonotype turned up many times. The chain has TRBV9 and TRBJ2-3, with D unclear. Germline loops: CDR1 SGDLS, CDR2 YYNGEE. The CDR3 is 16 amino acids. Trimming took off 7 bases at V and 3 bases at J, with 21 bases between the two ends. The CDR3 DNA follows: TGTGCCAGCTCACCCCCCCAGACCAGTAGAACAGATACGCAGTATTTT. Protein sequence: CASSPPQTSRTDTQYF.

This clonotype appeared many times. CDR3 in DNA: TGTGCCAGCAGCCAACGGACAGGGGTAACGAACACTGAAGCTTTCTTT. It specifies CASSQRTGVTNTEAFF. The chain uses TRBV12-3 or TRBV12-4 and TRBJ1-1; 9 bases are a match to TRBD1. The CDR3 is made up of 16 amino acids. J gave up 1 base and V 6 bases, and 9 bases lay outside the gene matches.

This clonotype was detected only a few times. The CDR3 spells CSASHGTPYEQYF. In DNA, the CDR3 is TGCAGTGCCTCCCATGGGACCCCTTACGAGCAGTACTTC. The chain has TRBV20-1 and TRBJ2-7; D possibly uses TRBD1 or TRBD2 (5 bases each). CDR1 DFQATT and CDR2 SNEGSKA come from the germline V gene (reference sequence). This CDR3 region has 13 residues. Trimming stripped 6 bases from V and 4 bases from J, with 16 bases between.

In DNA form, the CDR3 reads TGCAGTGCCCGACGCGGGTACACGCGGGGCAATGAGCAGTTCTTC. It translates to CSARRGYTRGNEQFF. The J gene is TRBJ2-1, the V gene TRBV20-1; TRBD2 might be the D (6 bases). Germline V gene sequence: CDR1 DFQATT, CDR2 SNEGSKA (reference sequence). The ends were cut back, 6 bases at V and 6 bases at J, with 21 bases in the middle. The CDR3 has 15 amino acids.

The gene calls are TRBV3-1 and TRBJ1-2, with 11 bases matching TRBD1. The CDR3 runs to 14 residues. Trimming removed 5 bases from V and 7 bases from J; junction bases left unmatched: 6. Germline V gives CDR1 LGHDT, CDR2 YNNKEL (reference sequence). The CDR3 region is CASSTRTGGAGYTF. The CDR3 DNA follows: TGTGCCAGCAGCACTAGGACAGGGGGCGCTGGCTACACCTTC.

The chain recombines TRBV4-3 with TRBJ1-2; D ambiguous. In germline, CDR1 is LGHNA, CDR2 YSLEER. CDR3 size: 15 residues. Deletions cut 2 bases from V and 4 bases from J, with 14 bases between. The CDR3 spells CASSQSTHGVYGYTF. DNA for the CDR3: TGCGCCAGCAGCCAATCCACCCATGGAGTCTATGGCTACACCTTC.

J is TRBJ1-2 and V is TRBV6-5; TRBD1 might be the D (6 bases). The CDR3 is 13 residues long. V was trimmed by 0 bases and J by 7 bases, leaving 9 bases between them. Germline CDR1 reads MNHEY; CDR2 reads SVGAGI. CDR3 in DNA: TGTGCCAGCAGTTACTCGAGGGGGGGTGGCTACACCTTC. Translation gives CASSYSRGGGYTF.

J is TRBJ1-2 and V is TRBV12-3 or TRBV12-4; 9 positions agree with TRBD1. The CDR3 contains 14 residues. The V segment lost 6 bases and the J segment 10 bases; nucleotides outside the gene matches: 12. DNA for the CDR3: TGTGCCAGCAGGAGGACAGGGGAACCGTTCGCCTACACCTTC. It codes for CASRRTGEPFAYTF.

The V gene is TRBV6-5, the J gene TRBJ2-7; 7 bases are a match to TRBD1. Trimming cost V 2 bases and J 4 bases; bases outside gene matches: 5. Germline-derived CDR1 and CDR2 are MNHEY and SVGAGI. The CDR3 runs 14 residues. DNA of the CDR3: TGTGCCAGCAGTTACACCTCAGGGGGTTACGAGCAGTACTTC. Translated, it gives CASSYTSGGYEQYF.

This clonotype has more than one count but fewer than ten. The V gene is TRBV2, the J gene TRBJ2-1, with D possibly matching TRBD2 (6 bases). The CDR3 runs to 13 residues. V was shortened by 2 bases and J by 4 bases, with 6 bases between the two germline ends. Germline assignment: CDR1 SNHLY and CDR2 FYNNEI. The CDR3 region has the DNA TGTGCCAGCAGTGAACTAGCGTACAATGAGCAGTTCTTC. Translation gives CASSELAYNEQFF.

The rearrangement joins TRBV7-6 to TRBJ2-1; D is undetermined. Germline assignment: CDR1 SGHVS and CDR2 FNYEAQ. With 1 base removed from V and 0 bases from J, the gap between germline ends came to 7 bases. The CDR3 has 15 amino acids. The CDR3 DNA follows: TGTGCCAGCAGCTTAGACTCGGCCTCCTACAATGAGCAGTTCTTC. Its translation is CASSLDSASYNEQFF.

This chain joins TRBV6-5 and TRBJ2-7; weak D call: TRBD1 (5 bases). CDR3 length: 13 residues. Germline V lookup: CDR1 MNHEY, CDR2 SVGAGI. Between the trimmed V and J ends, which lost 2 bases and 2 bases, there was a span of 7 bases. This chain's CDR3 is CASSYRGPYEQYF. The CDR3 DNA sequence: TGTGCCAGCAGTTACAGGGGCCCCTACGAGCAGTACTTC.

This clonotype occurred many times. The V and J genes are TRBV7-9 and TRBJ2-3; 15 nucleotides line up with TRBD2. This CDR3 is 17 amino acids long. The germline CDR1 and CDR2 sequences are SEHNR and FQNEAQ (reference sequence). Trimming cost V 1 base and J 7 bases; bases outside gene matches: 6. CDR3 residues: CASSLVGLAGGPNTQYF. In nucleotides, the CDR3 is TGTGCCAGCAGCTTAGTGGGACTAGCGGGAGGACCTAATACGCAGTATTTT.

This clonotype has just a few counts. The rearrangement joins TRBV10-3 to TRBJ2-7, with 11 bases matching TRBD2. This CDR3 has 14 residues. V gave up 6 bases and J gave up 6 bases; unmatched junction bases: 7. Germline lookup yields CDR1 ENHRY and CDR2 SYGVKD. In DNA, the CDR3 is TGTGCCATCAGCGTACTAGCGGGAGCCCGCGAGCAGTACTTC. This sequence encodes CAISVLAGAREQYF.